This record concerns one T cell receptor (beta chain) sequence. This entry belongs to a study of technical replicates of blood from a few donors. Sequencing used immunoSEQ multiplex PCR; TCRdb keeps in-frame clones, though not all of them. This sample carries under 80,000 clones, 75% to 95% of them seen once, and the ten largest clones take approximately 0.4%. Germline values: CDR1 MNHEY, CDR2 SMNVEV (reference sequence). This CDR3 comprises 13 residues. J lost 8 bases, V lost 5 bases, and 8 bases had no gene match. The TCR was taken from a human donor in good health. Some clones in this sample may be carry-over from other donors' samples. Sample: T cells isolated from PBMCs. The chain is built from TRBV27 and TRBJ1-2, with 7 bases aligning to TRBD1. The CDR3 DNA follows: TGTGCCAGCAGTACCGACAGGGCAGGGGGCTACACCTTC. Amino acid sequence: CASSTDRAGGYTF.